The subject of this entry is one TCR beta chain. Its specificity is not known. The sample is drawn from a study of T cell repertoires in cytomegalovirus infection. Each CDR3 protein is one row after TCRdb ran MiXCR on the reads. The data show about 570,000 distinct CDR3 sequences, almost 40% seen once. This CDR3 region has 13 residues. Germline V gives CDR1 DFQATT, CDR2 SNEGSKA (reference sequence). V lost 2 bases and J 6 bases, leaving 10 bases between the germline ends. Sequencing used cultured PBMCs, obtained from culture after CMV antigen stimulation. This TCR derives from a human donor in good health (CMV status not recorded). Some clones in this sample may be carry-over from other donors' samples. The gene calls are TRBV20-1 and TRBJ2-2, with D perhaps being TRBD1 or TRBD2 (5 bases each). The CDR3 spells CSARPRGAGELFF. CDR3 nucleotides: TGCAGTGCTAGACCCCGAGGGGCCGGGGAGCTGTTTTTT.